This T cell receptor (beta chain) originates from a study of Ad26.COV2.S vaccination and SARS-CoV-2 variants. Germline CDR1 reads SGHTA; CDR2 reads FQGTGA. The CDR3 has 15 amino acids. V shed 4 bases and J shed 0 bases, with 11 bases lying between them. The protocol was immunoSEQ multiplex PCR, while the TCRdb copy is restricted to in-frame clones and leaves out a portion. In the table there are 350,000 to 450,000 clones, roughly 84% of which are singletons. Treatment of the sample: roughly 20 received Ad26.COV2.S at low or high dose, single or two shots; 5 received placebo; per-sample allocation not given. At day 63 after the first vaccine or placebo injection, samples were drawn.

The source is a person aged 18 to 65 who received the Ad26.COV2.S COVID-19 vaccine or a placebo. This chain links TRBV7-3 with TRBJ2-3, with D possibly matching TRBD1 (5 bases). The material was peripheral blood, obtained in a trial of Ad26.COV2.S vaccine versus placebo. The CDR3 DNA is TGTGCCAGCAGCTCCCGTGCAGGGAGCACAGATACGCAGTATTTT. It translates to CASSSRAGSTDTQYF.